This TCR beta chain was identified in a study of blood T cell repertoires in COVID-19. At the level of the study: Collection of acute and convalescent COVID-19 samples took place in the United States, Italy and Spain. The analysed material was cDNA or gDNA that came from T cells, B-cell-depleted T cells, or PBMCs.

In the original analysis: Cell counts per sample came from amplifying reference gene primers. TCRdb keeps only in-frame clones here, not all; method: immunoSEQ multiplex PCR. From that table come the V and J calls and clone size; the DNA was used to work out D and trimming. The profile shows some 48,000 clones, approximately 78% of them singletons. The CDR3 loop spans 13 amino acids. CDR1 SNHLY and CDR2 FYNNEI come from the germline V gene. With 6 bases removed from V and 6 bases from J, the gap between germline ends came to 14 bases. The sequencing sample was made of peripheral blood. This chain connects TRBV2 to TRBJ1-2, with a tentative D call TRBD1 (5 bases). This receptor was identified in a human donor with acute or convalescent COVID-19. The donor label of this sample is uncertain. CDR3 amino acids: CASSANGGDGYTF. CDR3 nucleotides: TGTGCCAGCAGCGCTAATGGGGGGGATGGCTACACCTTC.